What follows describes a single T cell receptor (beta chain). The antigen is not known. CDR1 is MNHEY, CDR2 SVGAGI, per germline. Trimming took off 8 bases at V and 5 bases at J, with 16 bases between the two ends. The CDR3 spans 13 residues. These data belong to a study of cytomegalovirus exposure and HLA in healthy donors. Study-level information: Earlier, some 200 million T cells were analyzed, and around 100 million unique TCR beta sequences were found among them. Broader study findings: Later on, a genetic analysis was performed. It linked a missense variant in DCLRE1C with V- and J-gene trimming of TCR beta. Testing in vitro showed a few CMV-associated chains specific for CMV antigens. The presence/absence work took it that sequencing depth was about the same across donors.

The PCR was carried out with 60 Vbeta primers and 13 Jbeta primers. Method: immunoSEQ multiplex PCR; TCRdb's copy keeps in-frame clones and lacks some. The top ten hold less than 15% of the sample, which has about 210,000 clones, 70% to 80% seen once. The receptor comes from a young woman in good health and CMV-seropositive. Sequenced sample: PBMCs. The genes are TRBV6-5 and TRBJ2-7, with a possible D match to TRBD1 (6 bases). In DNA form, the CDR3 reads TGTGCCAGCGGTCCCACAGGGTGGGACGAGCAGTACTTC. It specifies CASGPTGWDEQYF.